This paragraph covers one TCR beta chain sequence. Healthy bone marrow donors formed the donor group. Donors were nominally healthy when sampled, though unrecorded immune exposures were likely. This specimen belongs to a study of cytomegalovirus exposure and HLA in healthy donors. Study-level information: Genetic ancestry analysis placed 75% to 85% of the 410 or so donors that were genotyped in the Caucasian-associated cluster.

PCR amplification relied on 60 Vbeta primers (plus 13 Jbeta primers). Profiled with immunoSEQ multiplex PCR; TCRdb holds only in-frame clones, not every one. The repertoire holds about 100,000 clones, about four fifths seen once, with approximately 3.7% in the top ten. The V gene's germline CDR1 is SGHTA and CDR2 FQGNSA. Trimming took 1 base from V and 7 from J, leaving 13 bases between them. The CDR3 covers 14 residues. The chain carries TRBV7-2 and TRBJ1-1, with D tentatively TRBD1 (5 bases). The source material was PBMCs. This TCR derives from a female donor in good health and CMV-seropositive. CDR3 in amino acids: CASSLESLTGEAFF. CDR3 bases: TGTGCCAGCAGCTTAGAATCCCTAACAGGTGAAGCTTTCTTT.